A selection of T cell receptor beta chains follows, all from one sample in a study of cytomegalovirus exposure and HLA in healthy donors. The protocol was immunoSEQ multiplex PCR, while the TCRdb copy is restricted to in-frame clones and leaves out a portion. This table holds 150,000 to 180,000 clones, more than 75% found once. The sequencing input was PBMCs. These receptors originate from a man younger than 40 in good health and CMV-seropositive. CDR3s leave out the opening cysteine and the closing phenylalanine or tryptophan. Fields, in order: clone size, V gene, CDR3 protein. The listing skips clone size in some rows; elsewhere it reads once, few, many or a size class.

>-|TRBV2
ASTPGVAGQGSLDEQY
>-|TRBV2
ASNKAGVGTGELF
>-|TRBV19
ASAQTGLNTEAF
>-|TRBV5-1
ASSLGGTGRVTEAF
>-|TRBV2
ASSQLAGPINEQF
>-|TRBV27
ASKRKGRSGETQY
>-|TRBV5-4
ASSPGTGRGYT
>-|TRBV15
ATSGFLRDSGANVLT
>-|TRBV18
ASSSTGKNTGELF
>-|TRBV6-4
ASSSGTGTDTQY
>once|TRBV6-5
ASTNIRGTEAF
>-|TRBV10-3
ATLTSGSSPSSYNEQF
>-|TRBV27
ASSDDRGNQPQH
>-|TRBV28
ATLSVGVREKLF
>-|TRBV28
ASSLYLSGETQY
>-|TRBV5-4
ASSPGLAGVYNEQF
>-|TRBV2
ASSEASTVPGNYGYT
>-|TRBV13
ASSPGTSGRAKDTQY
>-|TRBV2
ASSEQAGVYNEQF
>-|TRBV13
ASSFAAGQGREQY
>-|TRBV5-1
ASSTTSASPYEQY
>-|TRBV4-1
ASSQGTAREQY